A selection of T cell receptor beta chains follows, all from one sample in a study of cytomegalovirus exposure and HLA in healthy donors. TCRdb keeps only in-frame clones here, not all; method: immunoSEQ multiplex PCR. The sample shows about 120,000 clones, approximately 78% of them seen only once. Sequencing was carried out using PBMCs. The receptors were sampled from a man aged 35-49 years in good health and CMV-seronegative. Each CDR3 is given without its conserved first and last residue. Fields, in order: V gene, D gene, CDR3 protein. A D gene is named only where the DNA matches it firmly.

V gene: TRBV7-3; D gene: TRBD2; CDR3 protein: ASSLIGGRAPNNEQF
V gene: TRBV27; D gene: TRBD1; CDR3 protein: ASSFMGQTYGYT
V gene: TRBV7-9; D gene: -; CDR3 protein: ASSFSAQETQY
V gene: TRBV30; D gene: -; CDR3 protein: ACTRYPRAATNEKLF
V gene: TRBV9; D gene: TRBD2; CDR3 protein: ASNRGGGVQETQY
V gene: TRBV19; D gene: -; CDR3 protein: ASSMVSGNTEAF
V gene: TRBV7-2; D gene: TRBD2; CDR3 protein: ASSRRLAGYDTDTQY
V gene: TRBV19; D gene: -; CDR3 protein: ASSIDGQNTEAF
V gene: TRBV10-3; D gene: TRBD1; CDR3 protein: AISGSRVGTGVSEAF
V gene: TRBV5-4; D gene: TRBD2; CDR3 protein: ASSKRTSTKDTQY
V gene: TRBV7-3; D gene: -; CDR3 protein: ASSVTGGTDTQY
V gene: TRBV30; D gene: TRBD1; CDR3 protein: AWKGQNNQPQH
V gene: TRBV5-4; D gene: -; CDR3 protein: ASSLGASRDTEAF
V gene: TRBV9; D gene: TRBD2; CDR3 protein: ASSATSGGLSRQF
V gene: TRBV2; D gene: -; CDR3 protein: ASTLRDRRYEQY
V gene: TRBV7-2; D gene: -; CDR3 protein: ASSQNRANEKLF
V gene: TRBV6-6; D gene: TRBD1; CDR3 protein: ASKRVGQGNQPQH
V gene: TRBV5-4; D gene: -; CDR3 protein: ASTLQVAGDTEAF
V gene: TRBV19; D gene: -; CDR3 protein: ASSTTSSVNYGYT
V gene: TRBV18; D gene: -; CDR3 protein: ASSPRREETQY
V gene: TRBV5-6; D gene: -; CDR3 protein: ASSLGQIHQPQH
V gene: TRBV2; D gene: TRBD2; CDR3 protein: ASSLAGADTQY
V gene: TRBV25-1; D gene: -; CDR3 protein: ASSVPGGKNEKLF
V gene: TRBV5-1; D gene: TRBD1; CDR3 protein: ASSYQGAGTEAF
V gene: TRBV25-1; D gene: -; CDR3 protein: ASSEQQGSSEQY
V gene: TRBV6-1; D gene: TRBD2; CDR3 protein: AIQLAGGREQY
V gene: TRBV7-9; D gene: -; CDR3 protein: ASSHPRGGYNEQF
V gene: TRBV11-2; D gene: -; CDR3 protein: ASSLAPSTDTQY
V gene: TRBV29-1; D gene: TRBD1; CDR3 protein: SARDRGRNEQF